This T cell receptor (beta chain) was identified during a study of OX40 agonist ivuxolimab in advanced cancers. Using immunoSEQ multiplex PCR, the repertoire was profiled, and TCRdb retains in-frame clones only, with some absent. Of roughly 41,000 clones in the sample, about nine tenths were seen once. Prior autoimmune disease or systemic immunosuppression barred patients. The V gene end was trimmed by 0 bases and the J gene end by 3 bases; junction bases not matched to a gene: 1. The CDR3 runs to 15 residues. In germline, CDR1 is SGHRS, CDR2 YFSETQ. The TCR originated in an adult with an advanced solid tumor such as melanoma, head and neck, liver or kidney cancer. The chain employs TRBV5-1 and TRBJ2-2; 8 nucleotides align to TRBD1. The source material was CD4+ or CD8+ T cells sorted from blood, sampled in a trial of the OX40 agonist ivuxolimab. The CDR3 DNA reads TGCGCCAGCAGCTTGGGACAGGGGTACACCGGGGAGCTGTTTTTT. Translating gives CASSLGQGYTGELFF.